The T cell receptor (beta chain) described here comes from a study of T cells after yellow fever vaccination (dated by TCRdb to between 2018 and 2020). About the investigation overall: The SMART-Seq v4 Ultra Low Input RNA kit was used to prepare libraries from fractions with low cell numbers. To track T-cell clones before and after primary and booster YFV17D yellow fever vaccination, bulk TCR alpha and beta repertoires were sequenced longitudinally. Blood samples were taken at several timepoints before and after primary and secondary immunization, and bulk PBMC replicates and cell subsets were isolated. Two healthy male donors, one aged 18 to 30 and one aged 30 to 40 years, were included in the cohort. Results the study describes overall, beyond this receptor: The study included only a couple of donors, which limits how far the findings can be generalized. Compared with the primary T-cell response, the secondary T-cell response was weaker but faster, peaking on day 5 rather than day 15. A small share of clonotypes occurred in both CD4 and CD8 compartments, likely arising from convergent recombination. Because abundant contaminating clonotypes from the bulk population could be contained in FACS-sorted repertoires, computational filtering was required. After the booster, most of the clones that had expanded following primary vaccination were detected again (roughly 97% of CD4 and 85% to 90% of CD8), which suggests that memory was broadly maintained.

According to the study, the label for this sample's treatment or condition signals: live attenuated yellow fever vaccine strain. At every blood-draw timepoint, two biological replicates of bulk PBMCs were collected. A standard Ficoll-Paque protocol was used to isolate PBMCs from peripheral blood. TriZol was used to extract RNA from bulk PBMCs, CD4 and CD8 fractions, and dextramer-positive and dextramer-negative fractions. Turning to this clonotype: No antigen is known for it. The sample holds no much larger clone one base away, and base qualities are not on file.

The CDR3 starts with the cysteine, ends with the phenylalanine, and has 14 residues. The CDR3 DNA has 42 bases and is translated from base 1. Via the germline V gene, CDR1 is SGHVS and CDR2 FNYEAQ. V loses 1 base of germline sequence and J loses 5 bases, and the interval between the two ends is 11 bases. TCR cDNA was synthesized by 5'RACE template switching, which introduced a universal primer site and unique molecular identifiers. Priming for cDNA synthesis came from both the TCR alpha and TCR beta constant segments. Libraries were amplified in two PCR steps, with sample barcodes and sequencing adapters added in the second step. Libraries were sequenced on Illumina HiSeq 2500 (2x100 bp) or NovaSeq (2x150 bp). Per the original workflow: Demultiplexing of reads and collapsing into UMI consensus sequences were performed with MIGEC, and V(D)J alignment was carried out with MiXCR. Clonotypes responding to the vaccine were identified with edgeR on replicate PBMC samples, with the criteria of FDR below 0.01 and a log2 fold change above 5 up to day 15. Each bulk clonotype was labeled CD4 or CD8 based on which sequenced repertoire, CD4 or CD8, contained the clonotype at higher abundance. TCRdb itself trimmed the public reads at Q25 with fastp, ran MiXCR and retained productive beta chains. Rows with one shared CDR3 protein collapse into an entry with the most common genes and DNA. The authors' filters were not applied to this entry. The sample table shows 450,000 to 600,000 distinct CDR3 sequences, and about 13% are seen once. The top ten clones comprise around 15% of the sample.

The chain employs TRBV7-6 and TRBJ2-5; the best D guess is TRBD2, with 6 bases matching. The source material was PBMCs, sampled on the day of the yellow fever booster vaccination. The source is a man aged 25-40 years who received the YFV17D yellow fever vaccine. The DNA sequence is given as TGTGCCAGCAGCTTAGTTCTAGCGAGTGAGACCCAGTACTTC. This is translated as CASSLVLASETQYF.